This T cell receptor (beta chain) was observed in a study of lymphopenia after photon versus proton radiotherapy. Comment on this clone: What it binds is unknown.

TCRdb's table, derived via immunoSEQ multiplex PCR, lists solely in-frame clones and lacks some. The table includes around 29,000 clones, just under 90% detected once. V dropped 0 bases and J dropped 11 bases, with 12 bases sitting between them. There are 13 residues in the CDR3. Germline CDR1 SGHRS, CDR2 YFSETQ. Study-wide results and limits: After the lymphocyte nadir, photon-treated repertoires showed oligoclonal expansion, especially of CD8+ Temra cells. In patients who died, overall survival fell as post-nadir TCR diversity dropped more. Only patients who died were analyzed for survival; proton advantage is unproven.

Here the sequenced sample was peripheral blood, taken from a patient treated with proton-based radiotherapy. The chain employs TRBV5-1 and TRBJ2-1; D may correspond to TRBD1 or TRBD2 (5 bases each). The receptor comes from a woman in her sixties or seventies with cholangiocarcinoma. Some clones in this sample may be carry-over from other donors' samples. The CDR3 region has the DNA TGCGCCAGCAGCTTGGAGGGTCCGGGACAGCAGTTCTTC. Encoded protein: CASSLEGPGQQFF.